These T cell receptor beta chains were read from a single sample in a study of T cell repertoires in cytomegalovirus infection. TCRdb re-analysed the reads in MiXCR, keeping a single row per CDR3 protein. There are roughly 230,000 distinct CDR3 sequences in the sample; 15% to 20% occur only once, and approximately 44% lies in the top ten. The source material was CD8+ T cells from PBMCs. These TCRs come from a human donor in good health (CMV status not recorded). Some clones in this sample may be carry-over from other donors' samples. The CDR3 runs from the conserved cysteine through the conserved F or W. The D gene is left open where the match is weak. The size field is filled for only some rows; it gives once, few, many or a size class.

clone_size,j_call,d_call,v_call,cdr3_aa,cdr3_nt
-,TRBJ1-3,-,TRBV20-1,CSARSVGTPSGNTIYF,TGCAGTGCCAGAAGTGTTGGGACCCCCTCTGGAAACACCATATATTTT
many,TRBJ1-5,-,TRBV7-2,CASSLAFGGLGNQPQHF,TGTGCCAGCAGCTTAGCGTTCGGGGGGCTTGGCAATCAGCCCCAGCATTTT
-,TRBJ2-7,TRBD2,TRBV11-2,CASSLRGTETYEQYF,TGTGCCAGCAGCTTGCGGGGGACGGAAACCTACGAGCAGTACTTC
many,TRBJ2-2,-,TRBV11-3,CASSLVYGSGELFF,TGTGCCAGCAGCTTAGTATATGGTTCCGGGGAGCTGTTTTTT
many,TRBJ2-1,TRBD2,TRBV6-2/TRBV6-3,CASGTSGIVEQFF,TGTGCCAGCGGGACTAGCGGTATAGTTGAGCAGTTCTTC
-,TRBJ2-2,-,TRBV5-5,CASSAAEGPVGAGELFF,TGTGCCAGCAGCGCGGCGGAGGGACCGGTGGGCGCCGGGGAGCTGTTTTTT
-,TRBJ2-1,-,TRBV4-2,CASSQDPGLASSLPGADEQFF,TGTGCCAGCAGCCAAGATCCGGGCCTAGCGTCCTCCTTGCCAGGTGCGGATGAGCAGTTCTTC
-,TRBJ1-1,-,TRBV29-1,CSVEPRGQPNTEAFF,TGCAGCGTTGAACCCCGTGGACAGCCCAACACTGAAGCTTTCTTT
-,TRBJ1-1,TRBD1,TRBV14,CASSPSQGWDTEAFF,TGTGCCAGCAGCCCTTCACAGGGGTGGGACACTGAAGCTTTCTTT
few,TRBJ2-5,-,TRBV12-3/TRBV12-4,CASSPGPSQETQYF,TGTGCCAGCAGCCCTGGGCCCTCTCAAGAGACCCAGTACTTC
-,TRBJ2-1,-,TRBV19,CASSITGRLYNEQFF,TGTGCCAGTAGTATTACAGGGAGGCTTTACAATGAGCAGTTCTTC
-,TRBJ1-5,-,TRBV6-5,CASSYSGARGDQPQHF,TGTGCCAGCAGTTACTCTGGGGCAAGAGGGGATCAGCCCCAGCATTTT
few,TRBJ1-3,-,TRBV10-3,CAIRRDSGNTIYF,TGTGCCATCAGGCGGGACTCTGGAAACACCATATATTTT
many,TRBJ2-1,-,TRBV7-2,CASSLVSQGYYNEQFF,TGTGCCAGCAGCTTAGTTAGCCAGGGATACTACAATGAGCAGTTCTTC
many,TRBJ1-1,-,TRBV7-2,CASSLVFLGSEAFF,TGTGCCAGCAGCTTAGTTTTTCTGGGTAGTGAAGCTTTCTTT
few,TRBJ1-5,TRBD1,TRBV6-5,CASSYSTGVQPQHF,TGTGCCAGCAGTTACTCGACAGGGGTTCAGCCCCAGCATTTT
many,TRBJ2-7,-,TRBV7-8,CASSLLLRGPYEQYF,TGTGCCAGCAGCTTATTACTCCGGGGGCCCTACGAGCAGTACTTC
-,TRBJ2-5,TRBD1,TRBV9,CASSPWDREETQYF,TGTGCCAGCAGCCCATGGGACAGGGAAGAGACCCAGTACTTC
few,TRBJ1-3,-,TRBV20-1,CRQGVPIYF,TGCAGGCAAGGGGTCCCCATATATTTT
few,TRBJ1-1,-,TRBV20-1,CSARDRSRGRAEAFF,TGCAGTGCTAGAGATCGGAGTAGGGGAAGGGCTGAAGCTTTCTTT